One and the same sample provided the 16 T cell receptor beta chains below, sequenced in a study of blood T cell repertoires in COVID-19. This table comes from immunoSEQ multiplex PCR, and its TCRdb copy is limited to in-frame clones, with some not included. The sample shows under 300,000 clones, 65% to 90% of them seen only once. Sequenced: peripheral blood. Receptors originate from a human donor in a cohort sampled during active COVID-19.

The V and J genes are TRBV11-2 and TRBJ2-3; 8 nucleotides line up with TRBD2. J was trimmed by 4 bases and V by 8 bases; bases with no gene match: 5. CDR1 SGHAT and CDR2 FQNNGV come from the germline V gene. The CDR3 runs to 13 residues. CDR3 in DNA: TGTGCCAGCTCGCGGGGGGAGGCAGATACGCAGTATTTT. Encoded protein: CASSRGEADTQYF.

The chain is built from TRBV12-5 and TRBJ1-4; D might be TRBD1 (5 bases). Germline V gene data show CDR1 as LGHNT and CDR2 as FRNRAP. Trimming took off 6 bases at V and 7 bases at J, with 24 bases between the two ends. The CDR3 runs 17 residues. The DNA for the CDR3 is TGTGCTAGTGGCCGGCGTGGGGGGAGGGGAATCCGTGAAAAACTGTTTTTT. This gives the protein CASGRRGGRGIREKLFF.

This chain connects TRBV27 to TRBJ1-2, with a possible D match to TRBD1 (5 bases). Germline V CDR1 and CDR2: MNHEY, SMNVEV (reference sequence). The CDR3 is 13 amino acids. Trimming removed 0 bases at V and 4 bases at J, with 6 bases between. The CDR3 nucleotides are TGTGCCAGCAGTTTATCCCAGGGCTATGGCTACACCTTC. Amino acid sequence: CASSLSQGYGYTF.

The count of this clone is one. The V and J genes are TRBV10-2 and TRBJ2-1, with 9 bases that match TRBD1. CDR1 and CDR2 (germline): WSHSY, SAAADI. The CDR3 is 15 residues long. The junction had 4 bases not matched to a gene; V was cut back by 6 bases and J by 1 base. CDR3 bases: TGCGCCAGCAGACCCGGGACAGGGTCCTACAATGAGCAGTTCTTC. This gives the protein CASRPGTGSYNEQFF.

The chain is built from TRBV7-6 and TRBJ2-1; D possibly corresponds to TRBD2 (5 bases). The germline CDR1 and CDR2 sequences are SGHVS and FNYEAQ. This CDR3 is 15 amino acids long. Trimming pared 1 base from V and 6 bases from J, leaving 13 bases between. CDR3 coding DNA: TGTGCCAGCAGCTTAGGTACTAGAAATTTCAATGAGCAGTTCTTC. It encodes CASSLGTRNFNEQFF.

This chain connects TRBV11-3 to TRBJ2-1; 8 bases align to TRBD2. In germline, CDR1 is SGHNT, CDR2 YENEEA. V trimming: 5 bases; J trimming: 0 bases; junction bases outside the gene matches: 3. This CDR3 spans 15 amino acids. For the CDR3, the DNA is TGTGCCAGCAGCCCCAGCGGGGGCTCCTACAATGAGCAGTTCTTC. Its translation is CASSPSGGSYNEQFF. Filled out from reference TRBV11-3 and TRBJ2-1, the complete variable domain reads EAGVVQSPRYKIIEKKQPVAFWCNPISGHNTLYWYLQNLGQGPELLIRYENEEAVDDSQLPKDRFSAERLKGVDSTLKIQPAELGDSAVYLCASSPSGGSYNEQFFGPGTRLTVL.

J is TRBJ2-1 and V is TRBV3-1 (or the pseudogene TRBV3-2), with TRBD2 matching over 7 bases. The CDR3 runs 15 residues. The ends lost 7 bases at V and 0 bases at J; junction bases unmatched: 6. Germline values: CDR1 LGHDT, CDR2 YNNKEL (reference sequence). DNA of the CDR3: TGTGCCAGCAACCCTAGCGGCAGCTCCTACAATGAGCAGTTCTTC. It is translated as CASNPSGSSYNEQFF.

The CDR3 region has the DNA TGTGCCAGCACCGAAACGACTAGCCCTTTCTACAATGAGCAGTTCTTC. It specifies CASTETTSPFYNEQFF. J is TRBJ2-1 and V is TRBV2, with 7 bases lining up with TRBD2. Germline values: CDR1 SNHLY, CDR2 FYNNEI. J lost 3 bases, V lost 7 bases, and 12 bases had no gene match. The CDR3 contains 16 residues.

This clone was counted a single time. The rearrangement joins TRBV9 to TRBJ2-5, with 9 bases fitting TRBD1. The CDR3 loop spans 15 amino acids. V lost 3 bases to trimming and J lost 2 bases; unmatched junction nucleotides: 5. Germline V gene sequence: CDR1 SGDLS, CDR2 YYNGEE. The CDR3 coding sequence is TGTGCCAGCAGCGAGGGGACAGGGTCGCAAGAGACCCAGTACTTC. Protein product: CASSEGTGSQETQYF.

This chain connects TRBV3-1 (or the pseudogene TRBV3-2) to TRBJ1-4; weak D call: TRBD1 (5 bases). The V end was cut by 2 bases, the J end by 8 bases, with 12 bases between. CDR1 is LGHDT and CDR2 is YNNKEL in the germline V gene (reference sequence). The CDR3 extends over 14 amino acids. The CDR3 DNA reads as TGTGCCAGCAGCCAACGGGGGGGTGAGGAAAAACTGTTTTTT. This encodes CASSQRGGEEKLFF.

Comments on this clone: Distinct nucleotide sequences in the sample also encode this CDR3. The CDR3 DNA reads TGTGCCAGCAGCTTGGGGAGGAACACTGAAGCTTTCTTT. Translation gives CASSLGRNTEAFF. The gene calls are TRBV27 and TRBJ1-1; D not resolved. The CDR3 totals 13 residues. V lost 6 bases to trimming and J lost 1 base, with 9 bases between them. CDR1 MNHEY and CDR2 SMNVEV come from the germline V gene (reference sequence).

V and J are TRBV6-5 and TRBJ1-2, with D unclear. V lost 9 bases, J lost 5 bases, and 19 bases lay in between. The CDR3 contains 14 residues. Germline CDR1 is MNHEY and CDR2 is SVGAGI. The CDR3 nucleotides read TGTGCCAGTGCCCCCACGGTCGCGACTTATGGCTACACCTTC. This gives the protein CASAPTVATYGYTF.

The chain joins TRBV3-1 (or the pseudogene TRBV3-2) to TRBJ2-3, with 8 bases that match TRBD1. J lost 5 bases, V lost 7 bases, and 11 bases had no gene match. The germline V gene encodes CDR1 LGHDT and CDR2 YNNKEL (reference sequence). CDR3 length equals 15 residues. For the CDR3, the DNA is TGTGCCAGCACCTCCCAGGACAGGGACATAGATACGCAGTATTTT. Translated: CASTSQDRDIDTQYF.

This rearrangement joins TRBV5-5 to TRBJ2-4, with no clear D. Per the germline V gene, CDR1 is SGHKS and CDR2 is YYEKEE (reference sequence). Between the trimmed V and J ends, which lost 4 bases and 0 bases, there was a span of 8 bases. This CDR3 contains 14 residues. The CDR3 here is CASSIQIAKNIQYF. The CDR3 bases are TGTGCCAGCAGCATACAGATAGCCAAAAACATTCAGTACTTC. The whole variable domain, remainder taken from reference TRBV5-5 and TRBJ2-4, is DAGVTQSPTHLIKTRGQQVTLRCSPISGHKSVSWYQQVLGQGPQFIFQYYEKEERGRGNFPDRFSARQFPNYSSELNVNALLLGDSALYLCASSIQIAKNIQYFGAGTRLSVL.

The chain carries TRBV3-1 (or the pseudogene TRBV3-2) and TRBJ1-1, with D possibly matching TRBD1 (5 bases). Trimming shortened V by 1 base and J by 10 bases, and 13 bases separated the two germline ends. Germline values: CDR1 LGHDT, CDR2 YNNKEL (reference sequence). The CDR3 loop spans 13 amino acids. CDR3: CASSQGLNQGAFF. CDR3 DNA sequence: TGTGCCAGCAGCCAAGGGTTAAACCAGGGAGCTTTCTTT.

The rearrangement uses TRBV14 and TRBJ2-7; TRBD2 is a possible D gene (5 bases). The CDR3 runs 15 residues. Between the trimmed V and J ends, which lost 4 bases and 2 bases, there was a span of 15 bases. Germline V gene data show CDR1 as SGHDN and CDR2 as FVKESK. Here the CDR3 reads CASSPRRSGTYEQYF. The CDR3 DNA sequence: TGTGCCAGCAGCCCAAGGAGAAGCGGAACCTACGAGCAGTACTTC.